Each of the 6 T cell receptor beta chains below was sequenced from the same sample in a study of T-cell reconstitution after alpha-beta-depleted transplantation in children. Unique molecular identifiers were used in preparing the TCRbeta library. TCRdb redid the calling of the PCR reads with MiXCR, one entry per CDR3 protein. The table includes 400,000 to 500,000 distinct CDR3 sequences, approximately 10% detected once. Material: PBMCs from the stem cell graft donor, obtained from the stem cell graft. The receptors here all came from a human donor who donated a stem cell graft to a child with acute myeloid leukemia.

The genes are TRBV29-1 and TRBJ1-4; no definite D call. In germline, CDR1 is SQVTM, CDR2 ANQGSEA. This CDR3 is built from 11 residues. The V end was cut by 0 bases, the J end by 13 bases, with 9 bases between. The CDR3 DNA follows: TGCAGCGTTGAAGACGGCAGAGTACTGTTTTTT. Its translation: CSVEDGRVLFF.

This clonotype was seen only a few times. This rearrangement joins TRBV21-1 to TRBJ2-7; TRBD1 is taken as the D call from the table, unchecked against the DNA. TRBV21-1 is recorded as a pseudogene. The length of the CDR3 is 12 residues. In DNA, the CDR3 is TGTGCCAGCAGCCGACAGGCGTACGAGCAGTACGTC. This encodes CASSRQAYEQYV.

This clonotype was picked up one time. The CDR3 region has the DNA TGTGCCAGCACCAGAACTAGCGGGAGGGCCGGCGAGCAGTACTTC. Its translation is CASTRTSGRAGEQYF. The chain links TRBV6-2 or TRBV6-3 to TRBJ2-7; 13 bases are shared with TRBD2. The J segment lost 6 bases and the V segment lost 7 bases, leaving 9 bases of the junction unmatched. CDR3 length: 15 residues. Germline V CDR1 and CDR2: MNHEY, SVGEGT.

This clonotype was recorded a few times. V usage is TRBV5-1 and J usage is TRBJ1-1, with D possibly being TRBD1 (5 bases). V lost 3 bases, J lost 1 base, and 22 bases lay in between. Germline V CDR1 and CDR2: SGHRS, YFSETQ. The CDR3 covers 18 residues. CDR3 region: CASSSIEGLGQRNTEAFF. The CDR3 DNA reads TGCGCCAGCAGCTCGATAGAGGGGCTCGGGCAGAGGAACACTGAAGCTTTCTTT.

This clonotype has a count of ten or more. J is TRBJ2-1 and V is TRBV27, with 8 bases that match TRBD2. The CDR3 consists of 13 residues. Germline loops: CDR1 MNHEY, CDR2 SMNVEV (reference sequence). J was trimmed by 8 bases and V by 5 bases; bases with no gene match: 5. CDR3 nucleotide sequence: TGTGCCAGCAGTGCCCGACTAGCGCATGAGCAGTTCTTC. Amino acid sequence: CASSARLAHEQFF.

The rearrangement uses TRBV11-2 and TRBJ2-5; the match to TRBD2 covers 12 bases. This CDR3 comprises 15 residues. The germline gives CDR1 SGHAT, CDR2 FQNNGV. Trimming removed 5 bases from V and 4 bases from J; junction bases left unmatched: 5. CDR3 sequence (DNA): TGTGCCAGCAGCCGAGGACTAGCGGGAACAGAGACCCAGTACTTC. Translation gives CASSRGLAGTETQYF.